The 12 T cell receptor beta chains presented below share a single source sample, sequenced in a study of cytomegalovirus exposure and HLA in healthy donors. Primers included in the PCR were 60 Vbeta and 13 Jbeta primers. Only in-frame clones appear in the TCRdb table, and some are missing; sequencing was by immunoSEQ multiplex PCR. This sample carries approximately 280,000 clones, just over 85% of them seen once, and the ten largest clones take roughly 4%. The sample consisted of PBMCs. Source of these receptors: a man between 35 and 55 years old in good health and CMV-seropositive.

DNA of the CDR3: TGTGCCAGCAGTGACTCCGGGTTGTACAATGAGCAGTTCTTC. Residues: CASSDSGLYNEQFF. The genes are TRBV6-4 and TRBJ2-1; D is undetermined. The germline gives CDR1 MRHNA, CDR2 SNTAGT. There are 14 residues in the CDR3. Trimming removed 0 bases from V and 4 bases from J, with 7 bases in between.

The chain links TRBV5-1 to TRBJ2-7; D is possibly TRBD2 (6 bases). Trimming shortened V by 4 bases and J by 0 bases, and 14 bases separated the two germline ends. The CDR3 is 15 residues long. The germline CDR1 and CDR2 sequences are SGHRS and YFSETQ. CDR3 DNA: TGCGCCAGCAGCGGAGGGACGCTGAGCTCCTACGAGCAGTACTTC. Amino acid sequence: CASSGGTLSSYEQYF. Full variable domain (missing parts from reference TRBV5-1 and TRBJ2-7): KAGVTQTPRYLIKTRGQQVTLSCSPISGHRSVSWYQQTPGQGLQFLFEYFSETQRNKGNFPGRFSGRQFSNSRSEMNVSTLELGDSALYLCASSGGTLSSYEQYFGPGTRLTVT.

On this clone itself: The same CDR3 arises from other DNA sequences in this sample as well. This sequence joins TRBV7-6 and TRBJ2-7; TRBD2 aligns across 11 bases. With 5 bases clipped from V and 3 bases from J, the junction kept 3 bases outside the gene matches. The CDR3 is made up of 14 amino acids. From germline, CDR1 is SGHVS and CDR2 FNYEAQ. The CDR3 sequence: CASSPGTSGYEQYF. CDR3 sequence (DNA): TGTGCCAGCAGCCCCGGGACTAGCGGCTACGAGCAGTACTTC.

This clone was seen a handful of times. This chain uses TRBV5-6 with TRBJ2-1; TRBD2 matches 11 bases. Trimming cost V 4 bases and J 7 bases; bases outside gene matches: 10. Germline V CDR1 and CDR2: SGHDT, YYEEEE. This CDR3 region has 16 residues. CDR3 amino acids: CASSVLAGDVGNEQFF. The CDR3 nucleotides read TGTGCCAGCAGCGTACTAGCGGGAGATGTTGGGAATGAGCAGTTCTTC.

The chain has TRBV9 and TRBJ2-3; tentatively, D is TRBD2 (6 bases). This CDR3 is built from 16 residues. Between the trimmed V and J ends, which lost 7 bases and 2 bases, there was a span of 20 bases. The V gene's germline CDR1 is SGDLS and CDR2 YYNGEE. DNA for the CDR3: TGTGCCAGCTCGACTGGGGTGGGAGGCCCCACAGATACGCAGTATTTT. Protein: CASSTGVGGPTDTQYF.

CDR3 residues: CASSFSNNERQFF. CDR3 DNA sequence: TGTGCCAGCAGTTTTTCGAACAATGAGCGGCAGTTCTTC. The chain combines TRBV27 with TRBJ2-1; D unclear. This CDR3 comprises 13 residues. V lost 3 bases, J lost 12 bases, and 15 bases lay in between. CDR1 and CDR2 (germline): MNHEY, SMNVEV (reference sequence).

CDR3 nucleotide sequence: TGTGCCAGTAGTACGACAGGGATGAACACTGAAGCTTTCTTT. This sequence encodes CASSTTGMNTEAFF. The chain employs TRBV19 and TRBJ1-1; 7 bases agree with TRBD1. Trimming at V came to 4 bases and at J to 0 bases, leaving 2 bases not matched to a gene. The CDR3 runs to 14 residues. Germline CDR1 LNHDA, CDR2 SQIVND (reference sequence). The full variable domain, with the rest looked up from reference TRBV19 and TRBJ1-1, is DGGITQSPKYLFRKEGQNVTLSCEQNLNHDAMYWYRQDPGQGLRLIYYSQIVNDFQKGDIAEGYSVSREKKESFPLTVTSAQKNPTAFYLCASSTTGMNTEAFFGQGTRLTVV.

The chain joins TRBV4-1 to TRBJ2-1, with a possible D match to TRBD2 (5 bases). Per germline, CDR1 MGHRA and CDR2 YSYEKL. CDR3 length equals 17 residues. The V and J ends lost 3 bases and 1 base respectively, with 16 bases between them. The CDR3 nucleotides are TGCGCCAGCAGCCATCGTTACCTAGCAAGTTCCTACAATGAGCAGTTCTTC. As protein: CASSHRYLASSYNEQFF.

The V gene is TRBV11-2, the J gene TRBJ1-1; D not resolved. Germline-derived CDR1 and CDR2 are SGHAT and FQNNGV. The CDR3 is 14 residues long. The V gene lost 2 bases and the J gene lost 4 bases, with 11 bases spanning the gap. For the CDR3, the DNA is TGTGCCAGCAGCTTATTGTGGAGGAGCACTGAAGCTTTCTTT. Translation: CASSLLWRSTEAFF.

The chain recombines TRBV7-9 with TRBJ2-7; 15 bases line up with TRBD2. CDR3 length equals 17 residues. Germline assignment: CDR1 SEHNR and CDR2 FQNEAQ (reference sequence). After removal of 8 bases from V and 0 bases from J, the junction contained 8 bases not matched to a gene. Here the CDR3 DNA reads TGTGCCAGCCTCGGGACTAGCGGGAGGCCCAGCTCCTACGAGCAGTACTTC. The encoded protein is CASLGTSGRPSSYEQYF.

The J gene is TRBJ2-1, the V gene TRBV5-5; D remains unclear. CDR1 and CDR2 (germline): SGHKS, YYEKEE (reference sequence). Trimming took off 6 bases at V and 2 bases at J, with 12 bases between the two ends. The CDR3 runs 14 residues. For the CDR3, the DNA is TGTGCCAGCACCATCTATAACGCCTACAATGAGCAGTTCTTC. Translation: CASTIYNAYNEQFF.

Only one count was recorded for this clone. The chain joins TRBV21-1 to TRBJ2-7; the table's D call, TRBD2, has no DNA check behind it. TRBV21-1 is given as a pseudogene. The CDR3 sequence is 17 residues long. Here the CDR3 reads CASSKAPAARSSYEQYF. Written as DNA, the CDR3 is TGTGCCAGCAGCAAAGCCCCCGCGGCGAGGAGCTCCTACGAGCAGTACTTC.